This TCR beta chain originates from a study of identical twins. Study-level findings and limits: Zero-insertion analyses might be partly confounded by invariant T cells like MAIT and iNKT. Out-of-frame alpha sequences common to twins exhibited a surplus of low generation probability.

In this sample, this clonotype turned up many times. Antigen: not known. Only healthy Caucasians were included as donors. In TCRdb, the 5' RACE reads were re-called with MiXCR into one record per CDR3 protein. The repertoire includes approximately 140,000 distinct CDR3 sequences, under 4.5% of them detected once, and 8.1% sits in the top ten. This clonotype was sampled from a man younger than 35 in good health. Sequenced: memory T cells sorted from blood.

Here the CDR3 reads CASSPTGRFKLSGANVLTF. The CDR3, as DNA: TGTGCCAGCAGTCCGACGGGGAGATTCAAACTATCTGGGGCCAACGTCCTGACTTTC. This chain links TRBV12-3 or TRBV12-4 with TRBJ2-6; a possible D gene is TRBD2 (5 bases). Trimming took 5 bases from V and 1 from J, leaving 21 bases between them. This CDR3 is built from 19 residues.